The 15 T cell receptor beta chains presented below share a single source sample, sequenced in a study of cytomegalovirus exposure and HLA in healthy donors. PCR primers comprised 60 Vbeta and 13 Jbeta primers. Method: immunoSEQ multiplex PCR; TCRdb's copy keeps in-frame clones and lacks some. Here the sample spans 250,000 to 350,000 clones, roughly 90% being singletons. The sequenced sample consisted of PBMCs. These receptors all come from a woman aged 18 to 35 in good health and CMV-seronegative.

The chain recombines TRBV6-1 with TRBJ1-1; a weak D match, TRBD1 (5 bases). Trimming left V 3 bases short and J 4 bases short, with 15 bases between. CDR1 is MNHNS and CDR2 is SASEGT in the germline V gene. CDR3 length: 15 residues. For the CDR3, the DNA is TGTGCCAGCAGTGAGGTGGCAGGGCGAATCACTGAAGCTTTCTTT. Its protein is CASSEVAGRITEAFF.

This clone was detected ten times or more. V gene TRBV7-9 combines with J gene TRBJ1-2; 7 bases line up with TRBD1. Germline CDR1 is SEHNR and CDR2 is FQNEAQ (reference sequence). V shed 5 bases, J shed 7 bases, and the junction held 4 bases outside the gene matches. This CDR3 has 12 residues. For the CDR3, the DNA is TGTGCCAGCAGCCCGGGACAGAGTGGCTACACCTTC. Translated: CASSPGQSGYTF.

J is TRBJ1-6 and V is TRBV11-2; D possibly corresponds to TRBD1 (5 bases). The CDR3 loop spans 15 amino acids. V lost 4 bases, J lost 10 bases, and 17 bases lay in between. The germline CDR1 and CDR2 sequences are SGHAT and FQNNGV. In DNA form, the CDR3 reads TGTGCCAGCAGCTCACGCGCAGGGATTGGATCACCCCTCCACTTT. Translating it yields CASSSRAGIGSPLHF.

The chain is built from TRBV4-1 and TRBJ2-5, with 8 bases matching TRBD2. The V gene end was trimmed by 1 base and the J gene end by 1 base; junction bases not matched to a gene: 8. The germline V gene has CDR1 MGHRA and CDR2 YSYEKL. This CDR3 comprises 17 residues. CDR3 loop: CASSQGGIAGRQETQYF. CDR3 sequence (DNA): TGCGCCAGCAGCCAAGGGGGTATAGCGGGACGCCAAGAGACCCAGTACTTC.

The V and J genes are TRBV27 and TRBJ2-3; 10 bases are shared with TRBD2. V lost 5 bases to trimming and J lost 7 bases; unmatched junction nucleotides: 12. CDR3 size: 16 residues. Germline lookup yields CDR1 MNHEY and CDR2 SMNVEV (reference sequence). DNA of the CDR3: TGTGCCAGCAGTCCCCCGGGACTAGCGCGTTCTAATACGCAGTATTTT. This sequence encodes CASSPPGLARSNTQYF.

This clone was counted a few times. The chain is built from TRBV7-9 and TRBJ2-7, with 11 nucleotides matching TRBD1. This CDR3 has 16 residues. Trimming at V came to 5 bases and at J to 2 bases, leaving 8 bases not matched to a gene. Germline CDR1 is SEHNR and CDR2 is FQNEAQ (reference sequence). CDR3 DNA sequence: TGTGCCAGCAGCGGGGGGACAGGGGGGCCTACCTACGAGCAGTACTTC. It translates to CASSGGTGGPTYEQYF.

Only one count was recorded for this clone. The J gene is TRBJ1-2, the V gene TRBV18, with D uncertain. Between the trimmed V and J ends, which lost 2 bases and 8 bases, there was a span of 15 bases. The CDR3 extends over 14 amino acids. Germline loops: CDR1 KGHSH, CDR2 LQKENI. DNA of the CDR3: TGTGCCAGCTCACCAATCCAGACAAGCCGGGGCTACACCTTC. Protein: CASSPIQTSRGYTF. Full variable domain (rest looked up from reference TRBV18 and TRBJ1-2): NAGVMQNPRHLVRRRGQEARLRCSPMKGHSHVYWYRQLPEEGLKFMVYLQKENIIDESGMPKERFSAEFPKEGPSILRIQQVVRGDSAAYFCASSPIQTSRGYTFGSGTRLTVV.

This CDR3 is CASATRGANEKLFF. DNA for the CDR3: TGTGCCAGCGCTACCCGAGGCGCTAATGAAAAACTGTTTTTT. This chain uses TRBV2 with TRBJ1-4; D is uncertain. Germline V CDR1 and CDR2: SNHLY, FYNNEI. V lost 8 bases and J 3 bases, leaving 13 bases between the germline ends. CDR3 length: 14 residues.

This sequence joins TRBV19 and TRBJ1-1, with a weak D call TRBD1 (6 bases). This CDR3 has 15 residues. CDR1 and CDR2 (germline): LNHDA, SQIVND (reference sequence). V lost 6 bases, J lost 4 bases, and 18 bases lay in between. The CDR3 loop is CASSNLWGGGTEAFF. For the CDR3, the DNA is TGTGCCAGTAGCAATTTGTGGGGGGGCGGCACTGAAGCTTTCTTT.

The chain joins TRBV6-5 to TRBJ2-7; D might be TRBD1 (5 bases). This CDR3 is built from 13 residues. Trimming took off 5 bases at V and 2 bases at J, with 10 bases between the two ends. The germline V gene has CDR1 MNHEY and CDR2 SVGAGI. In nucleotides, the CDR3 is TGTGCCAGCAGTAGACAGACAGCCTACGAGCAGTACTTC. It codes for CASSRQTAYEQYF.

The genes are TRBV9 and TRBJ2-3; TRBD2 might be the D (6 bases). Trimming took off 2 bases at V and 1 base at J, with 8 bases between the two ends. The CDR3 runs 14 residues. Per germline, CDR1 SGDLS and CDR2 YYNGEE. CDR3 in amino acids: CASSVPSGTDTQYF. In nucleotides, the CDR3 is TGTGCCAGCAGCGTTCCTAGCGGCACAGATACGCAGTATTTT.

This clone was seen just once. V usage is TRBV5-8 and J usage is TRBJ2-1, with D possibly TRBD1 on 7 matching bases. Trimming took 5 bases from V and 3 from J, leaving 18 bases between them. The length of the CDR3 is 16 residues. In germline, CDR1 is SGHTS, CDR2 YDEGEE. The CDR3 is CASSPEGADLYNEQFF. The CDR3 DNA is TGTGCCAGCAGTCCGGAGGGGGCAGATCTCTACAATGAGCAGTTCTTC.

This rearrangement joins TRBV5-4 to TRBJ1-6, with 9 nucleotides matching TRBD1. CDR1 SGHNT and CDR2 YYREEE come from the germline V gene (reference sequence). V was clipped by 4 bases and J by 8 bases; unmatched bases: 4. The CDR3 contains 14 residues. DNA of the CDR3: TGTGCCAGCAGCACAGACAGGGGGTATTCACCCCTCCACTTT. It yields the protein CASSTDRGYSPLHF.

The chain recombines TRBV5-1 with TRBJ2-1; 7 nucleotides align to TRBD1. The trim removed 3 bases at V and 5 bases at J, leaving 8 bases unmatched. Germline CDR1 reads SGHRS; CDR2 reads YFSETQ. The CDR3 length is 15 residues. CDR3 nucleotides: TGCGCCAGCAGCTCCCGACAGGGACCAAACAATGAGCAGTTCTTC. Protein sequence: CASSSRQGPNNEQFF.

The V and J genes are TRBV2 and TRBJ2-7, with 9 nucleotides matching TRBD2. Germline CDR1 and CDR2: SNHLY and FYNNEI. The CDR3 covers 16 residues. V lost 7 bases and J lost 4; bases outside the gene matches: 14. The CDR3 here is CASKERGLAGLYEQYF. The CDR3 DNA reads TGTGCCAGCAAGGAGCGGGGACTAGCAGGTTTGTACGAGCAGTACTTC.